A selection of T cell receptor beta chains follows, all from one sample in a study of T cells after yellow fever vaccination. Each CDR3 protein gets one entry after TCRdb re-called the 5' RACE reads with MiXCR. The table records 200,000 to 250,000 distinct CDR3 sequences, roughly 7.2% of them present only once. The specimen was CD4+ T cells sorted from PBMCs, collected 15 days after the yellow fever booster vaccination. These TCRs come from a man aged 30 to 45 who received the YFV17D yellow fever vaccine. Each CDR3 is given with its conserved first and last residue. D genes are given only for firm matches. Only part of the rows carry a size: once, few, many, or a class if the clone is expanded.

TRBJ2-5 TRBV2 TRBD2 few TGTGCCAGCACCGACACGGGGAGCGGGAGGATTCAGACCCAGTACTTC CASTDTGSGRIQTQYF
TRBJ1-5 TRBV20-1 NA many TGCAGTGCAAACAGGGTTGGTCAGCCCCAGCATTTT CSANRVGQPQHF
TRBJ1-2 TRBV7-3 NA NA TGTGCCAGCAGCCCTACCCCGGTGGATGGCTACACCTTC CASSPTPVDGYTF
TRBJ2-7 TRBV20-1 TRBD2 many TGCAGTGCTAGCGGGGGGGCGAGCTCCTACGAGCAGTACTTC CSASGGASSYEQYF
TRBJ2-1 TRBV7-9 TRBD2 few TGTGCCAGCAGCTTAGTTAGCGGGAGGGCCTACAATGAGCAGTTCTTC CASSLVSGRAYNEQFF
TRBJ1-2 TRBV24-1 NA many TGTGCCACCAGTGATCACAATCTAGAGGATGGCTACACCTTC CATSDHNLEDGYTF
TRBJ2-7 TRBV3-1 NA many TGTGCCAGCAGCCAAAACCTTGCGGTCTCCTACGAGCAGTACTTC CASSQNLAVSYEQYF
TRBJ2-7 TRBV9 NA few TGTGCCAGCAGCGTAGGGACGCACTACGAGCAGTACTTC CASSVGTHYEQYF
TRBJ2-1 TRBV20-1 NA many TGCAGTGCCCAGAGGAGCGCGACTTTCAATGAGCAGTTCTTC CSAQRSATFNEQFF
TRBJ2-4 TRBV27 NA many TGTGCCAGCCGTGGGGTGGCCATTCAGTACTTC CASRGVAIQYF
TRBJ2-3 TRBV6-5 NA few TGTGCCAGCAGCTACGCCGGGCTCCGCACAGATACGCAGTATTTT CASSYAGLRTDTQYF
TRBJ2-1 TRBV12-3/TRBV12-4 NA many TGTGCCAGCACCGACGGTTGGTCCTACAATGAGCAGTTCTTC CASTDGWSYNEQFF
TRBJ2-1 TRBV5-1 TRBD2 few TGCGCCAGCAGCCTGACTAGCGGGGCTTTTTGGGAGCAGTTCTTC CASSLTSGAFWEQFF
TRBJ2-1 TRBV6-5 NA many TGTGCCAGCAGTTACTGGGGTAAGATAGCGACGCAGTTCTTC CASSYWGKIATQFF
TRBJ2-7 TRBV14 NA few NA CASSQGVAGGIVSWEYF
TRBJ2-6 TRBV6-1 NA NA TGTGCCAGCAGTGAAGTTCCCAGGGCTGGGGCCAACGTCCTGACTTTC CASSEVPRAGANVLTF
TRBJ2-2 TRBV30 NA NA TGTGCCTGGAAAGAGGGGCCGAGCACCGGGGAGCTGTTTTTT CAWKEGPSTGELFF
TRBJ2-3 TRBV28 NA many TGTGCCAGCAGATCACAGGGTACCCAGCGAGATACGCAGTATTTT CASRSQGTQRDTQYF
TRBJ2-1 TRBV9 TRBD2 few TGTGCCAGCAGCGCAGCGGGAGGGCCTTGGGATGAGCAGTTCTTC CASSAAGGPWDEQFF